The entry below describes one T cell receptor beta chain. The record originates from a study of blood T cell repertoires in COVID-19. Overall study: Samples of COVID-19 (acute and convalescent) were obtained from the United States, Italy and Spain. The cDNA or gDNA used as material had been derived from T cells, B-cell-depleted T cells, or PBMCs.

Original handling: Reference gene primer amplification yielded estimated nucleated cell counts. TCRdb's table, derived via immunoSEQ multiplex PCR, lists solely in-frame clones and lacks some. V and J calls and clone size are given by that table; D and trimming were obtained from the DNA. Of more than 85,000 clones listed, approximately 84% are singletons. The sequence came from an older woman with acute or convalescent COVID-19. Sequenced input: peripheral blood.

The CDR3 DNA reads TGTGCCAGTAGTGCCTCCGACGGTCTGGGCGGCTACACCTTC. It translates to CASSASDGLGGYTF. The chain couples TRBV19 to TRBJ1-2; D uncertain. CDR1 is LNHDA, CDR2 SQIVND, per germline (reference sequence). The CDR3 has 14 amino acids. Trimming pared 5 bases from V and 8 bases from J, leaving 18 bases between.